These 15 T cell receptor beta chains were sequenced from one sample in a study of regulatory T cells in long-lasting Graves disease. Arm-PCR with iRepertoire HTBI primers amplified the CDR3 regions for these TCR beta libraries. TCRdb recomputed calls from the multiplex PCR reads with MiXCR, one row per CDR3 protein. The data contain roughly 510,000 distinct CDR3 sequences, 15% to 20% of them singletons. Specified time point: newly diagnosed GD, antithyroid drugs for less than 3 months. The TCR library was prepared using RNA isolated from PBMCs. The same sample was also used in a study of T cells in Graves' hyperthyroidism and ophthalmopathy.

The specimen was peripheral blood mononuclear cells (PBMCs), collected at new diagnosis, from a patient treated with antithyroid drugs. Receptor source: a man between 18 and 35 years old with Graves disease.

This clonotype was counted only a few times. The V call is TRBV28, the J call TRBJ2-2; D might be TRBD2 (5 bases). V was trimmed by 2 bases and J by 7 bases, leaving 11 bases between them. The CDR3 is made up of 14 amino acids. The germline V gene encodes CDR1 MDHEN and CDR2 SYDVKM. Written as DNA, the CDR3 is TGTGCCAGCAGTTTAGGCCTAGCTAACGGGGAGCTGTTTTTT. Encoded protein: CASSLGLANGELFF.

This clonotype occurred many times. The V gene is TRBV28, the J gene TRBJ2-1, with D possibly being TRBD1 or TRBD2 (5 bases each). This CDR3 has 17 amino acids. Per germline, CDR1 MDHEN and CDR2 SYDVKM. V lost 4 bases to trimming and J lost 3 bases, with 19 bases between them. The CDR3 nucleotides read TGTGCCAGCAGTTCTTCCTACCGGGACCTTAACTACAATGAGCAGTTCTTC. This gives the protein CASSSSYRDLNYNEQFF. Full variable domain (rest looked up from reference TRBV28 and TRBJ2-1): DVKVTQSSRYLVKRTGEKVFLECVQDMDHENMFWYRQDPGLGLRLIYFSYDVKMKEKGDIPEGYSVSREKKERFSLILESASTNQTSMYLCASSSSYRDLNYNEQFFGPGTRLTVL.

As for this clonotype: Germline is not matched at one junction end, which may reflect a read error. This chain uses TRBV3-1 with TRBJ2-7; 10 bases fit TRBD1. The CDR3 sequence is 15 residues long. Germline loops: CDR1 LGHDT, CDR2 YNNKEL (reference sequence). CDR3 loop: CANSPPGTGVYEQYF. In DNA form, the CDR3 reads TGTGCCAACAGCCCACCCGGGACAGGGGTTTACGAGCAGTACTTC.

This chain links TRBV5-1 with TRBJ2-2; perhaps D is TRBD1 or TRBD2 (5 bases each). CDR1 and CDR2 (germline): SGHRS, YFSETQ. The CDR3 is made up of 16 amino acids. Trimming took off 4 bases at V and 1 base at J, with 14 bases between the two ends. The CDR3: CASSPRERWNTGELFF. The CDR3, as DNA: TGCGCCAGCAGCCCCAGGGAGCGGTGGAACACCGGGGAGCTGTTTTTT.

This clonotype was detected ten times or more. The V gene is TRBV29-1, the J gene TRBJ2-5, with D tentatively TRBD2 (6 bases). Germline lookup yields CDR1 SQVTM and CDR2 ANQGSEA. The V end was cut by 6 bases, the J end by 0 bases, with 11 bases between. The CDR3 length is 13 residues. In DNA, the CDR3 is TGCAGCGTACGTAGCGGCTACCAAGAGACCCAGTACTTC. It translates to CSVRSGYQETQYF. The variable domain in full, completed from reference TRBV29-1 and TRBJ2-5, reads SAVISQKPSRDICQRGTSLTIQCQVDSQVTMMFWYRQQPGQSLTLIATANQGSEATYESGFVIDKFPISRPNLTFSTLTVSNMSPEDSSIYLCSVRSGYQETQYFGPGTRLLVL.

This clonotype was detected many times. The chain employs TRBV11-1 and TRBJ2-1, with 7 bases matching TRBD2. TRBJ2-5 explains the end of the DNA better; the J call may be wrong. The CDR3 loop spans 15 amino acids. The germline gives CDR1 SGHAT, CDR2 FQDESV (reference sequence). CDR3 protein: CASSAPLADQETQYF. The CDR3 nucleotides read TGTGCCAGCAGCGCTCCTCTAGCGGACCAAGAGACCCAGTACTTC.

This clonotype was observed a handful of times. The V call is TRBV19, the J call TRBJ1-6; D is possibly TRBD1 (6 bases). This CDR3 has 16 residues. The germline V gene has CDR1 LNHDA and CDR2 SQIVND (reference sequence). Trimming removed 4 bases from V and 7 bases from J, with 17 bases in between. CDR3: CASSREGGTGNSPLHF. The CDR3 nucleotides read TGTGCCAGTAGTAGAGAAGGGGGGACTGGAAATTCACCCCTCCACTTT.

This clonotype was counted ten times or more. The genes are TRBV10-1 and TRBJ1-5; D ambiguous. The germline gives CDR1 WNHNN, CDR2 SYGVQD (reference sequence). This CDR3 is built from 13 residues. Trimming took 7 bases from V and 0 from J, leaving 7 bases between them. The DNA for the CDR3 is TGCGCCAGCATACGGGATAGCAATCAGCCCCAGCATTTT. Its translation: CASIRDSNQPQHF.

This clonotype was recorded at least ten times. The chain combines TRBV27 with TRBJ2-7, with a weak D call TRBD1 (5 bases). Between the trimmed V and J ends, which lost 3 bases and 0 bases, there was a span of 12 bases. The CDR3 covers 15 residues. The germline gives CDR1 MNHEY, CDR2 SMNVEV (reference sequence). Written as DNA, the CDR3 is TGTGCCAGCAGTTTGGCAGGGCCAAGCTCCTACGAGCAGTACTTC. It translates to CASSLAGPSSYEQYF.

This clonotype was counted between two and nine times. The chain recombines TRBV19 with TRBJ2-1; D is possibly TRBD2 (6 bases). The germline gives CDR1 LNHDA, CDR2 SQIVND (reference sequence). V was clipped by 3 bases and J by 10 bases, with 16 bases between them. The CDR3 loop spans 14 amino acids. CDR3 coding DNA: TGTGCCAGTAGTATTTCGTCCACGGGAGCAGAGCAGTTCTTC. Translation: CASSISSTGAEQFF.

This clonotype occurred a few times. V and J are TRBV10-3 and TRBJ2-3; 11 bases line up with TRBD2. CDR3 size: 16 residues. J was trimmed by 3 bases and V by 4 bases; bases with no gene match: 6. CDR1 is ENHRY, CDR2 SYGVKD, per germline. The CDR3 nucleotides are TGTGCCATCAGTGCCAATAGCGGGAGGGGAACAGATACGCAGTATTTT. Protein: CAISANSGRGTDTQYF.

This clonotype was counted between two and nine times. The rearrangement links TRBV7-3 to TRBJ2-7; possible D gene TRBD2, 6 bases. Germline V gives CDR1 SGHTA, CDR2 FQGTGA. V dropped 3 bases and J dropped 0 bases, with 12 bases sitting between them. CDR3 length: 15 amino acids. CDR3 DNA sequence: TGTGCCAGCAGCTTCGGGATTAGCGGCTCCTACGAGCAGTACTTC. It yields the protein CASSFGISGSYEQYF.

The table lists this clonotype with a few counts. The chain combines TRBV6-6 with TRBJ1-4; D call uncertain. The CDR3 runs to 14 residues. The V and J ends lost 0 bases and 4 bases respectively, with 6 bases between them. CDR1 and CDR2 (germline): MNHNY, SVGAGI (reference sequence). CDR3 nucleotides: TGTGCCAGCAGTTACTCGGAGCATAATGAAAAACTGTTTTTT. This sequence encodes CASSYSEHNEKLFF.

The chain has TRBV5-4 and TRBJ2-2, with 8 nucleotides matching TRBD2. Per the germline V gene, CDR1 is SGHNT and CDR2 is YYREEE (reference sequence). This CDR3 region has 15 residues. V lost 6 bases, J lost 4 bases, and 8 bases stayed unmatched. CDR3: CASTRGGRRTGELFF. CDR3 DNA: TGTGCCAGCACCCGGGGCGGGAGGCGCACCGGGGAGCTGTTTTTT. The full variable domain, with the rest looked up from reference TRBV5-4 and TRBJ2-2, is ETGVTQSPTHLIKTRGQQVTLRCSSQSGHNTVSWYQQALGQGPQFIFQYYREEENGRGNFPPRFSGLQFPNYSSELNVNALELDDSALYLCASTRGGRRTGELFFGEGSRLTVL.

The chain carries TRBV30 and TRBJ2-7; D is uncertain. The CDR3 length is 11 residues. V lost 5 bases and J 0 bases, leaving 5 bases between the germline ends. The germline CDR1 and CDR2 sequences are GTSNPN and SVGIG (reference sequence). CDR3 sequence (DNA): TGTGCCTGGGCTTCCTCCTACGAGCAGTACTTC. As protein: CAWASSYEQYF.